Listed below are T cell receptor beta chains from one sample, sequenced in a study of blood T cells in healthy people across ages. TCRdb independently ran MiXCR on the 5' RACE reads; one entry per CDR3 protein. The table shows over 500,000 distinct CDR3 sequences, with roughly a quarter occurring only once. This sample was also put to use in a study of T cells of mothers and their children.

Sequenced sample: blood. These receptors were taken from a boy between 2 and 10 years old in good health. Each CDR3 is given with its conserved first and last residue. The D gene is left open where the match is weak. Not all rows give a size; the values are once, few, many and, for expanded clones, a class.

D gene	V gene	J gene	clone size	CDR3 protein	CDR3 DNA
NA	TRBV7-8	TRBJ2-1	NA	CATGVYHYNEQFF	TGTGCCACCGGGGTGTATCATTACAATGAGCAGTTCTTC
TRBD1	TRBV12-3/TRBV12-4	TRBJ2-5	NA	CASSPGQALQETQYF	TGTGCCAGCAGCCCGGGACAGGCCTTGCAAGAGACCCAGTACTTC
TRBD2	TRBV18	TRBJ2-5	NA	CASSFMTSGSQETQYF	TGTGCCAGCTCATTCATGACTAGCGGGAGCCAAGAGACCCAGTACTTC
NA	TRBV3-1	TRBJ1-1	NA	CASSQVYRLRGNTEAFF	TGTGCCAGCAGCCAAGTCTACAGGTTGCGGGGGAACACTGAAGCTTTCTTT
NA	TRBV27	TRBJ2-7	few	CASTQWGDEQYF	TGTGCCAGCACCCAATGGGGAGACGAGCAGTACTTC
TRBD2	TRBV9	TRBJ2-4	few	CASSVGGLVGIQYF	TGTGCCAGCAGCGTAGGGGGACTAGTTGGCATTCAGTACTTC
NA	TRBV5-1	TRBJ2-3	NA	CASSLGDFSTDTQYF	TGCGCCAGCAGCTTGGGAGACTTCTCCACAGATACGCAGTATTTT
TRBD2	TRBV4-2	TRBJ2-7	NA	CASSQDSLGLAGYEQYF	TGTGCCAGCAGCCAAGATTCTCTGGGACTAGCGGGTTACGAGCAGTACTTC
NA	TRBV7-3	TRBJ1-1	few	CASSLTPGSNTEAFF	TGTGCCAGCAGCTTAACCCCGGGGTCCAACACTGAAGCTTTCTTT
NA	TRBV18	TRBJ2-5	NA	CASSPYVQETQYF	TGTGCCAGCTCACCATACGTGCAAGAGACCCAGTACTTC
NA	TRBV5-5	TRBJ1-1	few	CASRVGHAVNTEAFF	TGTGCCAGCAGAGTAGGTCATGCCGTTAACACTGAAGCTTTCTTT
NA	TRBV7-9	TRBJ2-1	few	CASSLLFEGWGAGYNEQFF	TGTGCCAGTAGCTTACTCTTTGAAGGATGGGGGGCCGGCTACAATGAGCAGTTCTTC
NA	TRBV7-2	TRBJ1-3	NA	CASSFASSGNTIYF	TGTGCCAGCAGCTTCGCCAGCTCTGGAAACACCATATATTTT
TRBD1	TRBV30	TRBJ1-4	NA	CALGHRGEKLFF	TGTGCCTTGGGACACAGGGGGGAAAAACTGTTTTTT
TRBD1	TRBV29-1	TRBJ1-4	few	CSVEENRDRPNEKLFF	TGCAGCGTTGAAGAGAACCGGGACAGGCCTAATGAAAAACTGTTTTTT
NA	TRBV19	TRBJ2-7	few	CASKTGQNSYEQYF	TGTGCCAGTAAGACCGGACAGAACTCCTACGAGCAGTACTTC
NA	TRBV6-5	TRBJ1-1	NA	CASSYEWAGRAFF	TGTGCCAGCAGTTACGAGTGGGCAGGGAGGGCTTTCTTT
NA	TRBV6-1	TRBJ1-3	NA	CASSLLLTGGTGGSGNTIYF	TGTGCCAGCAGTCTCCTCCTGACAGGAGGGACGGGGGGCTCTGGAAACACCATATATTTT
TRBD1	TRBV2	TRBJ1-2	NA	CAIQRRTGRTGYGYTF	TGTGCCATCCAGAGACGGACAGGCAGGACAGGCTATGGCTACACCTTC
NA	TRBV7-2	TRBJ2-1	NA	CASSLAGKAYNEQFF	TGTGCCAGCAGCTTAGCGGGTAAGGCCTACAATGAGCAGTTCTTC
NA	TRBV28	TRBJ2-2	NA	CASREYPNTGELFF	TGTGCCAGCAGGGAATACCCGAACACCGGGGAGCTGTTTTTT
NA	TRBV10-2	TRBJ2-5	NA	CASSGQRMETQYF	TGCGCCAGCAGTGGACAGCGGATGGAGACCCAGTACTTC